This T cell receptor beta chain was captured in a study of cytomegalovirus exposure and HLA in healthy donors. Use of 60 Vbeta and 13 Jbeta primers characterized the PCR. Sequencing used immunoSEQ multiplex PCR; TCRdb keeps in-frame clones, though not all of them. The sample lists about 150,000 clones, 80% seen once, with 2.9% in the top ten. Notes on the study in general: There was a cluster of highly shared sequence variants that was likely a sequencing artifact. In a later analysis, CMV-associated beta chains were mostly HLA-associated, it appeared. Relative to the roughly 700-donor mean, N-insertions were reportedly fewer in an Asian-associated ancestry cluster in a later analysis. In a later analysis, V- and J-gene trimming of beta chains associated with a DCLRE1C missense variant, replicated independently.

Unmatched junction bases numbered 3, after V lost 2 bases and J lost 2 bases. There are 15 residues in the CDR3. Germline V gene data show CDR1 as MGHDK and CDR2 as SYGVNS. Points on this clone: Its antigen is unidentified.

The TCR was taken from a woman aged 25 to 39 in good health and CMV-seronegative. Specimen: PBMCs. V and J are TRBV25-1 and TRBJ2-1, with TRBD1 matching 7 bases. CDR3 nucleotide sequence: TGTGCCAGCAGTGAAGACAGGGACCCCTACAATGAGCAGTTCTTC. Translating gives CASSEDRDPYNEQFF.